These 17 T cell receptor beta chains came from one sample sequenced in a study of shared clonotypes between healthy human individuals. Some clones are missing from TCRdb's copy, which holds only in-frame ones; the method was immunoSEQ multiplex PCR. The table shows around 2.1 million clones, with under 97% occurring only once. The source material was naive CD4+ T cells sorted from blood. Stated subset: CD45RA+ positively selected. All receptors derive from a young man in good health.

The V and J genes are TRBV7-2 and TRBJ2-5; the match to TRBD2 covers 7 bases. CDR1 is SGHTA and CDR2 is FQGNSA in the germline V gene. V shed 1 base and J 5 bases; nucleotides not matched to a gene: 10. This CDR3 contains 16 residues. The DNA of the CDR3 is TGTGCCAGCAGCTTAGGGGTAGCGGCCGGGGGGGAGACCCAGTACTTC. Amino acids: CASSLGVAAGGETQYF.

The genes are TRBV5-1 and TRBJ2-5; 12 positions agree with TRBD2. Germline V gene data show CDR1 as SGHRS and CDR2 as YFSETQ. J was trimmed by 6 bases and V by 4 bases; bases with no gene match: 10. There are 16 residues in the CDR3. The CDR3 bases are TGCGCCAGCAGCGTGACTAGCGGGAGTAGTGGTAAGACCCAGTACTTC. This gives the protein CASSVTSGSSGKTQYF.

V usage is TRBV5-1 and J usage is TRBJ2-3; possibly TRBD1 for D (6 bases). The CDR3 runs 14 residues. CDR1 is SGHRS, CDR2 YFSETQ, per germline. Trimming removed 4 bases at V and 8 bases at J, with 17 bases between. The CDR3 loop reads CASSSANRVSTQYF. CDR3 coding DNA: TGCGCCAGCAGCAGCGCGAACAGGGTTTCTACGCAGTATTTT. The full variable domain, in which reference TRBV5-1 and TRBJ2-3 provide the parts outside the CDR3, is KAGVTQTPRYLIKTRGQQVTLSCSPISGHRSVSWYQQTPGQGLQFLFEYFSETQRNKGNFPGRFSGRQFSNSRSEMNVSTLELGDSALYLCASSSANRVSTQYFGPGTRLTVL.

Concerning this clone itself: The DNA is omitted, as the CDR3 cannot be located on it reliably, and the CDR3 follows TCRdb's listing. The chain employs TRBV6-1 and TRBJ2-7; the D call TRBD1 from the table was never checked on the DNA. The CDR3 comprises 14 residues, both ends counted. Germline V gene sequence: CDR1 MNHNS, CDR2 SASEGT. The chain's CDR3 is CASILGQGFYEQYF.

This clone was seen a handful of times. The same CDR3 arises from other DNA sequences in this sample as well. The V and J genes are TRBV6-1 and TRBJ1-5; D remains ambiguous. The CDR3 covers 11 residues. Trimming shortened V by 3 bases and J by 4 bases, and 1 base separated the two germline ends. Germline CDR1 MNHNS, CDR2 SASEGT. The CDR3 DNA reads TGTGCCAGCAGTGAGAATCAGCCCCAGCATTTT. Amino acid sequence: CASSENQPQHF.

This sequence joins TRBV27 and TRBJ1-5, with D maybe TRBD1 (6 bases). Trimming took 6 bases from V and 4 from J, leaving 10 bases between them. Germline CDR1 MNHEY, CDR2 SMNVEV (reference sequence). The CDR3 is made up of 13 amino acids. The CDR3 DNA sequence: TGTGCCAGCAGGCTTACAGGGAATCAGCCCCAGCATTTT. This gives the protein CASRLTGNQPQHF.

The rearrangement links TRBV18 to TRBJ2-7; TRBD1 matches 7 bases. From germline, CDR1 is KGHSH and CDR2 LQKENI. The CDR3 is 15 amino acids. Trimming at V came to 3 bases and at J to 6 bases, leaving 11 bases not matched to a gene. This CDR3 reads CASSPYRDSLGEQYF. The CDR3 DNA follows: TGTGCCAGCTCACCCTACCGGGACAGCCTCGGCGAGCAGTACTTC.

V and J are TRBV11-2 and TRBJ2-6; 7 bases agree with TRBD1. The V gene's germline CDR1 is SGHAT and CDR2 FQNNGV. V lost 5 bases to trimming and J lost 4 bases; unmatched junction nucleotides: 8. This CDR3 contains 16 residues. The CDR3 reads CASSLDRVGGANVLTF. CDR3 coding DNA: TGTGCCAGCAGCCTCGACAGGGTTGGAGGGGCCAACGTCCTGACTTTC.

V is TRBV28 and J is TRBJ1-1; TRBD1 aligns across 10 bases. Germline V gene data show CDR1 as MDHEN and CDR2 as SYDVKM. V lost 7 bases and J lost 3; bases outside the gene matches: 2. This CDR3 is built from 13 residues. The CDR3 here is CASTTGGYTEAFF. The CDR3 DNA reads TGTGCCAGCACGACAGGGGGCTACACTGAAGCTTTCTTT.

CDR3 in DNA: TGCGCCAGCAGCTGGGGGTACGAGCAAGAGACCCAGTACTTC. Its protein is CASSWGYEQETQYF. This chain links TRBV5-1 with TRBJ2-5; either TRBD1 or TRBD2 may fit D (5 bases each). V lost 3 bases and J lost 2, with 11 bases in between. From germline, CDR1 is SGHRS and CDR2 YFSETQ. CDR3 size: 14 residues.

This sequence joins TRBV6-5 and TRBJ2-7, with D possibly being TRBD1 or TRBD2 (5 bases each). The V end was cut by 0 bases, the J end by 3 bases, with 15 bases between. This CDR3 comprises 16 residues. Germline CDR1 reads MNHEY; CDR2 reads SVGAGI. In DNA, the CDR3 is TGTGCCAGCAGTTACTCGATAGGGGTAGGGAGCTACGAGCAGTACTTC. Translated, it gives CASSYSIGVGSYEQYF.

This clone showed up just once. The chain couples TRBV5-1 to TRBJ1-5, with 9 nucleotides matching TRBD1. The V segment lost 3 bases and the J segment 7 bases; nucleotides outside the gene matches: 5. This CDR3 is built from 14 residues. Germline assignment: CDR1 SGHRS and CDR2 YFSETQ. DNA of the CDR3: TGCGCCAGCAGCTCCGGGACAGGGCAACAGCCCCAGCATTTT. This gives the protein CASSSGTGQQPQHF.

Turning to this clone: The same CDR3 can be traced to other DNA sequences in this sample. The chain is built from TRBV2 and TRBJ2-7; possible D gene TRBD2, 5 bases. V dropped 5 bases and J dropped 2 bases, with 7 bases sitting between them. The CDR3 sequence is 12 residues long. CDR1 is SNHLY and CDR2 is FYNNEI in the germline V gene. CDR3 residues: CASSRGAYEQYF. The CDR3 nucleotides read TGTGCCAGCAGTCGGGGAGCCTACGAGCAGTACTTC.

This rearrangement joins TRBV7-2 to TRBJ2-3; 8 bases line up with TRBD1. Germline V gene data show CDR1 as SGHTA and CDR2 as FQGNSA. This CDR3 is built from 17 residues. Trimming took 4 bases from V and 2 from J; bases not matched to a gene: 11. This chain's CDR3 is CASSSRDRKILTDTQYF. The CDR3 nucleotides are TGTGCCAGCAGCTCCCGGGACAGGAAAATTCTCACAGATACGCAGTATTTT.

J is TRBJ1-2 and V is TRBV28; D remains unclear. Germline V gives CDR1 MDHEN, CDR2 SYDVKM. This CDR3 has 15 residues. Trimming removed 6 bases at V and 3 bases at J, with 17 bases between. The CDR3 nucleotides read TGTGCCAGCAGGACCCGCGAACCTTGGGACTATGGCTACACCTTC. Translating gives CASRTREPWDYGYTF.

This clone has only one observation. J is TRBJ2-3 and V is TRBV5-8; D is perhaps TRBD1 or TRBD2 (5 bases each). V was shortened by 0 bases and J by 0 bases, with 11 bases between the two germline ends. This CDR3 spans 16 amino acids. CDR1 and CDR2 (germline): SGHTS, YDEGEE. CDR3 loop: CASSLGGTFSTDTQYF. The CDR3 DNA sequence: TGTGCCAGCAGCTTGGGGGGGACCTTTAGCACAGATACGCAGTATTTT.

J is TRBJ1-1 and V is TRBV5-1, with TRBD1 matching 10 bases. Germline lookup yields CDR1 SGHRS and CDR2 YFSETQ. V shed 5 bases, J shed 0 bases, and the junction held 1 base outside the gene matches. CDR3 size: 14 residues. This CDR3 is CASRDRGMNTEAFF. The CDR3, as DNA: TGCGCCAGCAGGGACAGGGGGATGAACACTGAAGCTTTCTTT. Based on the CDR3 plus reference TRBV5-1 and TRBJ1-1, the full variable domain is KAGVTQTPRYLIKTRGQQVTLSCSPISGHRSVSWYQQTPGQGLQFLFEYFSETQRNKGNFPGRFSGRQFSNSRSEMNVSTLELGDSALYLCASRDRGMNTEAFFGQGTRLTVV.